These 2 T cell receptor beta chains came from one sample sequenced in a study of neurological immune-mediated disorders. From the 5' RACE reads, TCRdb called clonotypes with MiXCR, one entry per CDR3 protein. The table includes about 71,000 distinct CDR3 sequences, around 3.1% detected once. Sequencing was done on a sample of PBMCs. The receptors stem from a man aged 40-50 years with multiple sclerosis.

This clonotype appeared many times. The rearrangement uses TRBV5-1 and TRBJ2-2; 7 bases fit TRBD1. The CDR3 has 17 amino acids. The ends lost 5 bases at V and 5 bases at J; junction bases unmatched: 15. Germline V lookup: CDR1 SGHRS, CDR2 YFSETQ. CDR3 sequence: CASSPGQDPRHTGELFF. In DNA form, the CDR3 reads TGCGCCAGCAGTCCCGGACAGGACCCGCGTCATACCGGGGAGCTGTTTTTT.

This clonotype was seen ten or more times. J is TRBJ1-1 and V is TRBV12-3 or TRBV12-4, with 7 nucleotides matching TRBD1. There are 12 residues in the CDR3. V lost 5 bases, J lost 5 bases, and 2 bases stayed unmatched. The CDR3 DNA reads TGTGCCAGCAGTGACAGGGTAACTGAAGCTTTCTTT. It translates to CASSDRVTEAFF.